This T cell receptor beta chain was retrieved from a study of blood T cell repertoires in COVID-19. About the study: Material from acute and convalescent COVID-19 was sourced from the United States, Italy and Spain.

Germline V lookup: CDR1 MNHEY, CDR2 SVGEGT. There are 10 residues in the CDR3. Trimming took off 0 bases at V and 10 bases at J, with 4 bases between the two ends. Authors' methods: Scientists estimated how many nucleated cells there were by amplifying reference gene primers. Method: immunoSEQ multiplex PCR; TCRdb's copy keeps in-frame clones and lacks some. V, J and clone size are taken as reported in that table, and D and trimming were inferred from the DNA itself. Here the sample spans around 260,000 clones, approximately 86% being singletons. Sequencing used peripheral blood. The V gene is TRBV6-2 or TRBV6-3, the J gene TRBJ2-7; D remains ambiguous. The source of this sequence is a man in his forties who had recovered from COVID-19. The CDR3 nucleotides read TGTGCCAGCAGTTACTCTCCTCAGTACTTC. This sequence encodes CASSYSPQYF.